This T cell receptor (beta chain) was recovered during a study of monozygotic twins with inflammatory bowel disease. Study-level results: Possibly reflecting limited power, no difference in repertoire similarity was found between concordant and discordant twins. The authors note that differing immunosuppressive treatments may have added variability to patient repertoires. Among the T cells, different subtypes could not be distinguished.

Points on this clonotype: Its antigen remains unidentified.

The CDR3 totals 14 residues. Germline CDR1 reads SGHTA; CDR2 reads FQGTGA. Per-sample cDNA came from eight separate reactions. Reanalyzing the 5' RACE reads, TCRdb keeps one entry per CDR3 protein, without DNA. This sample's table has 350,000 to 400,000 distinct CDR3 sequences. J is TRBJ2-7 and V is TRBV7-3; TCRdb selects TRBD2, and the lack of DNA leaves this call unchecked. The TCR was taken from a human donor with ulcerative colitis or Crohn's disease, or a healthy co-twin of an affected twin (not recorded which). The sample was blood. CDR3 in amino acids: CASSLGTSGARQYF.